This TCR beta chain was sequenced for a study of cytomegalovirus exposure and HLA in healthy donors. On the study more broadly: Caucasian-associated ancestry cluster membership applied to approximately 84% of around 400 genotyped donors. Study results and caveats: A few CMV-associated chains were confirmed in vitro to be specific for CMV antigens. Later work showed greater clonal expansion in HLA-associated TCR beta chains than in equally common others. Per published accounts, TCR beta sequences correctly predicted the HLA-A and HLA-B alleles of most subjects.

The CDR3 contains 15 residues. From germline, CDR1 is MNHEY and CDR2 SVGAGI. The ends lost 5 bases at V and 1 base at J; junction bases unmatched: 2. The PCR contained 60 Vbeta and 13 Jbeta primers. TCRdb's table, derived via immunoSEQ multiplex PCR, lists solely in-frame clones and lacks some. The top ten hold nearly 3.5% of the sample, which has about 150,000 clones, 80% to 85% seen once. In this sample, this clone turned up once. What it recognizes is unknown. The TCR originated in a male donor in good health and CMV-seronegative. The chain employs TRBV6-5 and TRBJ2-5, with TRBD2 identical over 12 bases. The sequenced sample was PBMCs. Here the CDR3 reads CASSRLAGAQETQYF. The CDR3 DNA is TGTGCCAGCAGTAGACTAGCGGGGGCCCAAGAGACCCAGTACTTC.